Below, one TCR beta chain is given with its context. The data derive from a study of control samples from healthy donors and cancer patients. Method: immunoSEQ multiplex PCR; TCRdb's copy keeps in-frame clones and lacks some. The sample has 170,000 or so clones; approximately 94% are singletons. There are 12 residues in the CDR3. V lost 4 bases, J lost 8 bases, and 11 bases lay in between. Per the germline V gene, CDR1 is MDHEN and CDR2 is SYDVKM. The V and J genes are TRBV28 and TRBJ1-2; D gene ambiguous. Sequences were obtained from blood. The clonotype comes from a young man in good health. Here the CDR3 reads CASSWRSRGYTF. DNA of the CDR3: TGTGCCAGCAGTTGGAGGTCTCGGGGCTACACCTTC.